What follows describes a single TCR beta chain. The junction departs from germline at one end; a sequencing error may be responsible. These data are taken from a study of OX40 agonist ivuxolimab in advanced cancers. Using immunoSEQ multiplex PCR, the repertoire was profiled, and TCRdb retains in-frame clones only, with some absent. The table shows under 85,000 clones, with 80% to 90% occurring only once. Here the sequenced sample was CD4+ or CD8+ T cells sorted from blood, taken in a trial of the OX40 agonist ivuxolimab. This clonotype was sampled from an adult with an advanced solid tumor such as melanoma, head and neck, liver or kidney cancer.

DNA for the CDR3: TGTGCCAGCAGCTCCCTCAGCGGGAGGGCCTTTAGAATCTTC. This translates into CASSSLSGRAFRIF. This sequence joins TRBV7-2 and TRBJ2-1, with 10 nucleotides matching TRBD2. This CDR3 has 14 amino acids. CDR1 is SGHTA, CDR2 FQGNSA, per germline.